The clone carrying this T cell receptor (beta chain) appeared a few times. What it binds is not known. This sample stems from a study of cytomegalovirus exposure and HLA in healthy donors. About the research overall: There were 90 million to 130 million unique TCR beta sequences, drawn from around 180 million T cells, in an earlier analysis. Study results and limitations: In all likelihood, a cluster of highly shared sequence variants was a sequencing artifact. It was reported in a later analysis that an Asian-associated ancestry cluster showed fewer N-insertions than the approximately 670-donor mean.

Primers for the PCR totalled 60 Vbeta and 13 Jbeta. Profiled with immunoSEQ multiplex PCR; TCRdb holds only in-frame clones, not every one. The sample has under 150,000 clones, over 60% seen once. The material sequenced was PBMCs. This TCR derives from a human donor in good health.

CDR3 region: CASSYGTVSSTDTQYF. The CDR3 DNA sequence: TGTGCCAGCAGTTACGGGACAGTCTCTAGCACAGATACGCAGTATTTT. The rearrangement uses TRBV6-6 and TRBJ2-3; 7 bases match TRBD1. Germline lookup yields CDR1 MNHNY and CDR2 SVGAGI (reference sequence). The CDR3 is 16 amino acids. The trim removed 2 bases at V and 0 bases at J, leaving 5 bases unmatched.